Below are 14 T cell receptor beta chains sequenced from a single sample in a study of long-term antiretroviral therapy in people with HIV. Sequencing relied on immunoSEQ assay v3.0, run at survey level. Assay: immunoSEQ multiplex PCR; the TCRdb copy retains only in-frame clones and omits some. The sample lists over 20,000 clones; 84% were seen once. Source: unsorted PBMCs, taken 0.1 years before starting antiretroviral therapy. These receptors came from a young man with HIV.

This chain connects TRBV28 to TRBJ2-1; the match to TRBD2 covers 8 bases. This CDR3 has 16 amino acids. Per the germline V gene, CDR1 is MDHEN and CDR2 is SYDVKM. J lost 4 bases, V lost 3 bases, and 8 bases had no gene match. This chain's CDR3 is CASSFLGGRKYNEQFF. The CDR3 nucleotides read TGTGCCAGCAGTTTCCTCGGCGGGAGGAAGTACAATGAGCAGTTCTTC.

The V call is TRBV10-3, the J call TRBJ1-1; D may be TRBD1 (5 bases). CDR1 is ENHRY and CDR2 is SYGVKD in the germline V gene. V gave up 6 bases and J gave up 1 base, with 12 bases separating them. The CDR3 is made up of 14 amino acids. The CDR3: CAIRNNQGNTEAFF. The CDR3 coding sequence is TGTGCCATCAGGAACAATCAGGGGAACACTGAAGCTTTCTTT.

This chain connects TRBV2 to TRBJ2-3, with 10 nucleotides matching TRBD1. V lost 6 bases to trimming and J lost 6 bases; unmatched junction nucleotides: 9. The CDR3 length is 15 residues. Germline V lookup: CDR1 SNHLY, CDR2 FYNNEI. The CDR3 spells CASRAWTGGGDTQYF. In DNA, the CDR3 is TGTGCCAGCAGGGCCTGGACAGGGGGAGGGGATACGCAGTATTTT.

V and J are TRBV10-3 and TRBJ2-7; 14 bases align to TRBD2. This CDR3 is built from 16 residues. Germline V CDR1 and CDR2: ENHRY, SYGVKD. The junction had 5 bases not matched to a gene; V was cut back by 0 bases and J by 7 bases. The CDR3 protein is CAISESGLAGASEQYF. Written as DNA, the CDR3 is TGTGCCATCAGTGAGTCGGGACTAGCGGGGGCAAGTGAGCAGTACTTC.

The chain combines TRBV28 with TRBJ2-2; 8 nucleotides align to TRBD1. The CDR3 is made up of 17 amino acids. CDR1 is MDHEN, CDR2 SYDVKM, per germline. V shed 6 bases and J 2 bases; nucleotides not matched to a gene: 11. The CDR3 bases are TGTGCCAGCAGGCCTACCCTGGGACAGGCTAACACCGGGGAGCTGTTTTTT. Translated: CASRPTLGQANTGELFF.

The chain carries TRBV4-1 and TRBJ2-1, with 14 bases fitting TRBD2. The CDR3 covers 16 residues. V was pared by 4 bases and J by 6 bases, with 5 bases of the junction left unmatched. CDR1 is MGHRA and CDR2 is YSYEKL in the germline V gene. The CDR3 loop reads CASSRGLAGVSNEQFF. The CDR3 coding sequence is TGCGCCAGCAGCCGGGGACTAGCGGGAGTAAGCAATGAGCAGTTCTTC.

The rearrangement links TRBV27 to TRBJ2-6, with TRBD2 matching over 7 bases. The V gene's germline CDR1 is MNHEY and CDR2 SMNVEV (reference sequence). CDR3 length: 16 amino acids. With 5 bases clipped from V and 4 bases from J, the junction kept 8 bases outside the gene matches. The CDR3 sequence: CASSPSGGPGANVLTF. CDR3 nucleotide sequence: TGTGCCAGCAGTCCCTCGGGGGGACCCGGGGCCAACGTCCTGACTTTC. The variable domain in full, completed from reference TRBV27 and TRBJ2-6, reads EAQVTQNPRYLITVTGKKLTVTCSQNMNHEYMSWYRQDPGLGLRQIYYSMNVEVTDKGDVPEGYKVSRKEKRNFPLILESPSPNQTSLYFCASSPSGGPGANVLTFGAGSRLTVL.

This chain connects TRBV4-2 to TRBJ2-3; D is ambiguous. The CDR3 sequence is 12 residues long. Germline V lookup: CDR1 LGHNA, CDR2 YNFKEQ. Trimming cost V 0 bases and J 4 bases, with 2 bases left between them. CDR3 nucleotides: TGTGCCAGCAGCCAAGACTCAGATACGCAGTATTTT. It encodes CASSQDSDTQYF.

The chain combines TRBV10-3 with TRBJ2-5; 13 bases are shared with TRBD2. This CDR3 comprises 13 residues. CDR1 ENHRY and CDR2 SYGVKD come from the germline V gene. The V and J ends lost 11 bases and 2 bases, in that order; junction bases with no gene match: 2. The CDR3: CASGLAGQETQYF. Written as DNA, the CDR3 is TGTGCCTCGGGACTAGCGGGACAAGAGACCCAGTACTTC.

The chain employs TRBV5-4 and TRBJ1-6; weak D call: TRBD1 (6 bases). Germline V gene lookup returns CDR1 SGHNT and CDR2 YYREEE (reference sequence). Trimming left V 3 bases short and J 5 bases short, with 15 bases between. The CDR3 totals 16 residues. In DNA, the CDR3 is TGTGCCAGCAGCTCCAAGACAGGCGCCGATAATTCACCCCTCCACTTT. This codes for CASSSKTGADNSPLHF. The variable domain in full, completed from reference TRBV5-4 and TRBJ1-6, reads ETGVTQSPTHLIKTRGQQVTLRCSSQSGHNTVSWYQQALGQGPQFIFQYYREEENGRGNFPPRFSGLQFPNYSSELNVNALELDDSALYLCASSSKTGADNSPLHFGNGTRLTVT.

V and J are TRBV14 and TRBJ1-1; 7 positions agree with TRBD1. Germline CDR1 is SGHDN and CDR2 is FVKESK. J gave up 3 bases and V 4 bases, and 8 bases lay outside the gene matches. The CDR3 runs 15 residues. CDR3 sequence (DNA): TGTGCCAGCAGCCGGGAGACAGGGAGATACACTGAAGCTTTCTTT. As protein: CASSRETGRYTEAFF.

The gene calls are TRBV2 and TRBJ1-2; D may be TRBD1 (6 bases). Germline CDR1 is SNHLY and CDR2 is FYNNEI. This CDR3 spans 14 amino acids. V gave up 7 bases and J gave up 4 bases, with 16 bases separating them. In DNA form, the CDR3 reads TGTGCCAGCATTGGACAGCCTCAATCCTATGGCTACACCTTC. Protein product: CASIGQPQSYGYTF.

This clone showed up just once. The J gene is TRBJ2-5, the V gene TRBV7-3; 9 nucleotides agree with TRBD1. V was clipped by 5 bases and J by 5 bases; unmatched bases: 6. Germline lookup yields CDR1 SGHTA and CDR2 FQGTGA. The CDR3 runs to 14 residues. The CDR3 DNA follows: TGTGCCAGCAGCATCGGACAGGGGACCGAGACCCAGTACTTC. Its protein is CASSIGQGTETQYF.

The chain carries TRBV6-6 and TRBJ2-7; TRBD1 matches 7 bases. The CDR3 length is 13 residues. V lost 10 bases and J lost 0; bases outside the gene matches: 6. In germline, CDR1 is MNHNY, CDR2 SVGAGI (reference sequence). This CDR3 is CATRDRNSYEQYF. The CDR3 coding sequence is TGTGCCACCCGGGACAGAAACTCCTACGAGCAGTACTTC.